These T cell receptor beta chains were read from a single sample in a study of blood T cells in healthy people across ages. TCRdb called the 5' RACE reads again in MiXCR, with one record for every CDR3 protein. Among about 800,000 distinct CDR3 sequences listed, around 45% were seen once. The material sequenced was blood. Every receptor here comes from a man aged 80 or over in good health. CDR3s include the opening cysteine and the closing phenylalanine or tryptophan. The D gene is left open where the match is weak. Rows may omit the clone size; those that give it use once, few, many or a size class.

CDR3nt: TGCAGCGTTGAAGGGACTAGCGGAGATAGCACAGATACGCAGTATTTT; CDR3aa: CSVEGTSGDSTDTQYF; j_gene: TRBJ2-3; d_gene: TRBD2; v_gene: TRBV29-1; abundance: .
CDR3nt: TGTGCCTGGAGTGTAACCTTACAAGAGACCCAGTACTTC; CDR3aa: CAWSVTLQETQYF; j_gene: TRBJ2-5; d_gene: .; v_gene: TRBV30; abundance: many
CDR3nt: TGTGCCAGCACCCCCGGATTCGCTGAAAAACTGTTTTTT; CDR3aa: CASTPGFAEKLFF; j_gene: TRBJ1-4; d_gene: .; v_gene: TRBV25-1; abundance: .
CDR3nt: TGTGCCAGCAATGACCGGGACAGGGGGCGAGATACGCAGTATTTT; CDR3aa: CASNDRDRGRDTQYF; j_gene: TRBJ2-3; d_gene: TRBD1; v_gene: TRBV25-1; abundance: .
CDR3nt: TGCAGTGCTAGAACTAATAGCAATCAGCCCCAGCATTTT; CDR3aa: CSARTNSNQPQHF; j_gene: TRBJ1-5; d_gene: .; v_gene: TRBV20-1; abundance: .
CDR3nt: TGCAGTGCTAGAGGACTAGCGGGACCCAGCCTTGTTTTCTCCTACGAGCAGTACTTC; CDR3aa: CSARGLAGPSLVFSYEQYF; j_gene: TRBJ2-7; d_gene: TRBD2; v_gene: TRBV20-1; abundance: .
CDR3nt: TGCAGTGCTATCCCTCGGGGCAGGGGAGTCCGGGGACAGCCCCAGCATTTT; CDR3aa: CSAIPRGRGVRGQPQHF; j_gene: TRBJ1-5; d_gene: .; v_gene: TRBV20-1; abundance: .
CDR3nt: TGTGCCAGCAACCCGGGCTACCAAGGTAGCAATCAGCCCCAGCATTTT; CDR3aa: CASNPGYQGSNQPQHF; j_gene: TRBJ1-5; d_gene: .; v_gene: TRBV21-1; abundance: .
CDR3nt: TGTGCCAGCACTCAACCCGCGGGAGGACTTAACACCGGGGAGCTGTTTTTT; CDR3aa: CASTQPAGGLNTGELFF; j_gene: TRBJ2-2; d_gene: TRBD2; v_gene: TRBV6-2/TRBV6-3; abundance: .
CDR3nt: TGTGCCAGCAGTACTAGCGGGAGTTCAGCGAACACCGGGGAGCTGTTTTTT; CDR3aa: CASSTSGSSANTGELFF; j_gene: TRBJ2-2; d_gene: TRBD2; v_gene: TRBV12-3/TRBV12-4; abundance: few
CDR3nt: TGTGCCAGCAGCTTCGAGGGAAACACTGAAGCTTTCTTT; CDR3aa: CASSFEGNTEAFF; j_gene: TRBJ1-1; d_gene: .; v_gene: TRBV7-9; abundance: few
CDR3nt: TGCAGCTACCCTTGGCGCCTACTGGGCTACGAGCAGTACTTC; CDR3aa: CSYPWRLLGYEQYF; j_gene: TRBJ2-7; d_gene: .; v_gene: TRBV29-1; abundance: few